This T cell receptor (beta chain) was retrieved from a study of blood T cell repertoires in COVID-19 (dated by TCRdb to the early 2020s). For the study in its entirety: Collaborator samples came from the United States, Italy and Spain and covered acute and convalescent phases of COVID-19. The material from the prospective study consisted of cDNA or gDNA derived from T cells, B-cell-depleted T cells, or PBMCs. The dataset comprised deeply sampled blood TCRbeta repertoires from subjects exposed to, actively infected with, or recovered from COVID-19. The repertoires were released in a freely available public database meant as a resource for research on the immune response to SARS-CoV-2. Samples came from the ongoing ImmuneRACE study (first 160 participants) plus 1,254 subjects from 6 global collaborators. A de-identified subject ID, COVID-19 status, age in years and sex were almost always included in the sample metadata. Where HLA class I and class II types were available, the types were taken from metadata supplied by the sample provider, not from assay-based typing. The paper's findings and limits, for the study overall: How much clinical and demographic metadata was included differed by source and by participant, and the metadata was provided uncurated.

Samples from volunteer blood donors who had recovered from COVID-19 were contributed by a second Seattle source. Each collaborating institution followed its own protocols to collect whole blood in K2EDTA tubes. For TCRbeta analysis, collaborators shipped samples in one of three forms: frozen whole blood, isolated PBMCs, or DNA extracted from either of those sample types. Concerning this clone itself: It lacks a known antigen. The record has no base qualities; no much larger clone is one base away.

The immunoSEQ Assay, a bias-controlled multiplex PCR, was used to amplify TCRbeta CDR3 regions from genomic DNA. The study's own analysis went as follows. The number of nucleated cells in each sample was estimated by amplification of reference gene primers within the assay. To quantify the absolute abundance of each unique TCRbeta CDR3 rearrangement, sequence reads were collapsed and filtered. For each sample, productive Simpson clonality was calculated by taking the square root of Simpson's diversity index across productive rearrangements. TCRdb retrieved this table from immuneACCESS and kept in-frame rearrangements only. Not all clones are present; in checked studies, unresolved V genes account for under half, and no reason is known for the remainder. V and J calls and clone size are as listed in that table; D and trimming were resolved from the DNA. For this sample the table gives around 370,000 clones, of which around 91% were detected only once. The leading ten clones occupy 3% to 4% of the sample.

The clonotype comes from a woman between 18 and 29 years old who had recovered from COVID-19. The sequencing sample was made of peripheral blood.

The CDR3: CASSLLLDSYNYGYTF. The nucleotides read TGCGCCAGCAGCCTACTCCTGGACAGCTATAACTATGGCTACACCTTC. The chain couples TRBV4-1 to TRBJ1-2, and possibly TRBD1, on 6 matching bases. CDR1 and CDR2 (MGHRA, YSYEKL) derive from the germline V gene. V lost 4 bases and J lost 1 base; the stretch between them is 16 bases long. Reading from cysteine to phenylalanine, the CDR3 counts 16 amino acids. The CDR3 DNA has 48 bases and is translated from base 1.